Listed below are T cell receptor beta chains from one sample, sequenced in a study of cytomegalovirus exposure and HLA in healthy donors. The method was immunoSEQ multiplex PCR; TCRdb's version includes in-frame clones alone and lacks a portion of them. The sample lists about 110,000 clones, around 82% occurring once. The sequenced sample consisted of PBMCs. These receptors all stem from a man aged 45 to 65 in good health and CMV-seronegative. Each CDR3 is given without its conserved first and last residue. Fields, in order: D gene, J gene, V gene, clone size, CDR3 protein. A D gene is named only where the DNA matches it firmly. A clone size is listed for some rows: how often the clone was seen (once, few, many), or a class if it is expanded.

D: -; J: TRBJ1-2; V: TRBV11-2; size: -; CDR3: ASSLGVDGYT
D: -; J: TRBJ1-5; V: TRBV28; size: -; CDR3: ASTTGYSNQPQH
D: -; J: TRBJ2-5; V: TRBV11-2; size: -; CDR3: ASSPNNQGYQETQY
D: -; J: -; V: TRBV5-4; size: -; CDR3: ASSLDRLYEQY
D: -; J: TRBJ1-6; V: TRBV5-6; size: -; CDR3: ASSPEGFKSPLH
D: TRBD1; J: TRBJ2-5; V: TRBV5-4; size: -; CDR3: ASSLRQGRETQY
D: TRBD1; J: TRBJ2-7; V: TRBV29-1; size: -; CDR3: SVEGQGRVEQY
D: -; J: TRBJ1-6; V: TRBV2; size: -; CDR3: ASSGAYNSPLH
D: TRBD1; J: TRBJ1-6; V: TRBV19; size: -; CDR3: ASSASLGTGHNSPLH
D: TRBD1; J: TRBJ2-7; V: TRBV7-2; size: -; CDR3: ASSFGTGEGEQY
D: TRBD1; J: TRBJ1-6; V: TRBV28; size: -; CDR3: ASSFDRAVPNSPLH
D: TRBD1; J: TRBJ2-3; V: TRBV5-4; size: -; CDR3: ASKPQGGNTDTQY
D: -; J: TRBJ2-5; V: TRBV6-6; size: -; CDR3: ASSYGGDGTQY
D: -; J: TRBJ2-1; V: TRBV19; size: -; CDR3: ASSIIPREQF
D: -; J: TRBJ1-2; V: TRBV7-9; size: once; CDR3: ASSSRRGEYGYT
D: -; J: TRBJ2-2; V: TRBV27; size: -; CDR3: ASSPWGGGTGELF
D: TRBD1; J: TRBJ2-7; V: TRBV19; size: -; CDR3: ASRQGFGEQY
D: -; J: TRBJ1-5; V: TRBV4-1; size: few; CDR3: ASSQREVRDQPQH
D: TRBD1; J: TRBJ1-5; V: TRBV5-1; size: -; CDR3: ASSRTGSSNQPQH
D: TRBD2; J: TRBJ2-5; V: TRBV27; size: few; CDR3: ASSPQRGGPGTQY
D: TRBD2; J: TRBJ2-3; V: TRBV18; size: -; CDR3: ASSPWGGATNTDTQY
D: -; J: TRBJ1-2; V: TRBV2; size: -; CDR3: ATGGEGNYGYT
D: -; J: TRBJ1-5; V: TRBV16; size: -; CDR3: ASSQYSGSNQPQH
D: -; J: TRBJ2-5; V: TRBV6-5; size: -; CDR3: ASSPLRAQETQY
D: TRBD1; J: TRBJ2-4; V: TRBV18; size: -; CDR3: ASSPDRGASNIQY
D: -; J: TRBJ1-1; V: TRBV28; size: -; CDR3: ASSGGGGWTEAF
D: TRBD1; J: TRBJ2-4; V: TRBV5-1; size: -; CDR3: ASSPGQGPNQGKNIQY
D: TRBD1; J: TRBJ2-5; V: TRBV4-1; size: -; CDR3: ASKGAGSETQY
D: TRBD1; J: TRBJ2-2; V: TRBV27; size: -; CDR3: ASYSPGQGSSGELF
D: -; J: TRBJ2-3; V: TRBV19; size: -; CDR3: ASSMVTRADTQY
D: -; J: TRBJ1-1; V: TRBV7-8; size: -; CDR3: ASSYARAAEAF
D: -; J: TRBJ2-7; V: TRBV5-4; size: -; CDR3: ASSLESNSYEQY
D: -; J: TRBJ1-2; V: TRBV19; size: -; CDR3: ASSIRESYGYT